This entry lists 20 T cell receptor beta chains sequenced from one sample in a study of cytomegalovirus exposure and HLA in healthy donors (dated by TCRdb to about 2017). Library method: the immunoSEQ multiplex PCR assay. For the multiplex PCR, a mixture combining 60 forward primers for TCR Vbeta segments and 13 reverse primers for TCR Jbeta segments was used. TCRdb retrieved this table from immuneACCESS and kept in-frame rearrangements only. Not all clones are present; in checked studies, unresolved V genes account for under half, and no reason is known for the remainder. The sample table lists 100,000 or so clones, about 74% of them with a count of one. The top ten hold more than 9.5% of the sample. The specimen sequenced was PBMCs. Every receptor here comes from a male donor in good health and CMV-seropositive.

This clone is a singleton in its sample. The CDR3 region has the DNA TGTGCCAGCAGCTTAACAGACATTAACTATGGCTACACCTTC. Translating gives CASSLTDINYGYTF. V and J are TRBV7-9 and TRBJ1-2; no reliable D call. The V end lost 2 bases, the J end lost 1 base, and 8 bases lay between the germline ends. The germline V gene encodes CDR1 SEHNR and CDR2 FQNEAQ (reference sequence). The CDR3 has 14 residues.

The CDR3 loop reads CAISESNSGTYEQYF. CDR3 in DNA: TGTGCCATCAGTGAGTCGAATAGCGGGACCTACGAGCAGTACTTC. V usage is TRBV10-3 and J usage is TRBJ2-7, with 8 nucleotides matching TRBD2. V lost 0 bases and J lost 2; bases outside the gene matches: 3. The CDR3 runs to 15 residues. CDR1 ENHRY and CDR2 SYGVKD come from the germline V gene.

The V gene is TRBV7-9, the J gene TRBJ2-7, with 9 bases fitting TRBD2. CDR1 is SEHNR, CDR2 FQNEAQ, per germline (reference sequence). V shed 1 base and J 3 bases; nucleotides not matched to a gene: 4. This CDR3 region has 15 residues. The CDR3 sequence: CASSLGGSGGYEQYF. CDR3 coding DNA: TGTGCCAGCAGCTTAGGGGGTAGCGGGGGCTACGAGCAGTACTTC.

The chain combines TRBV7-2 with TRBJ2-1, with D hard to call. This CDR3 has 12 residues. V lost 0 bases, J lost 10 bases, and 7 bases lay in between. The V gene's germline CDR1 is SGHTA and CDR2 FQGNSA. The CDR3 here is CASSLAMREQFF. The CDR3, as DNA: TGTGCCAGCAGCTTAGCTATGAGAGAGCAGTTCTTC.

The chain links TRBV5-4 to TRBJ1-3; a possible D gene is TRBD1 (6 bases). The CDR3 sequence is 17 residues long. Trimming removed 3 bases at V and 2 bases at J, with 18 bases between. Germline V CDR1 and CDR2: SGHNT, YYREEE (reference sequence). CDR3 nucleotide sequence: TGTGCCAGCAGCTCCCACGGTCTGGGGGCGGCTGGAAACACCATATATTTT. Protein product: CASSSHGLGAAGNTIYF.

J is TRBJ2-1 and V is TRBV15; D gene ambiguous. The CDR3 spans 13 residues. Germline V gene data show CDR1 as LNHNV and CDR2 as YYDKDF (reference sequence). V was pared by 0 bases and J by 12 bases, with 12 bases between. This chain's CDR3 is CATSRDRENAQFF. DNA of the CDR3: TGTGCCACCAGCAGAGATCGCGAAAACGCGCAGTTCTTC.

The genes are TRBV7-6 and TRBJ2-3, with TRBD2 matching 9 bases. Trimming removed 1 base from V and 6 bases from J; junction bases left unmatched: 8. Germline assignment: CDR1 SGHVS and CDR2 FNYEAQ. This CDR3 comprises 16 residues. The CDR3 spells CASSLGTSAHLDTQYF. The CDR3 DNA is TGTGCCAGCAGCTTAGGGACTAGCGCGCATCTGGATACGCAGTATTTT.

V is TRBV19 and J is TRBJ2-7, with D maybe TRBD1 (5 bases). This CDR3 is built from 15 residues. Germline V CDR1 and CDR2: LNHDA, SQIVND (reference sequence). V was cut by 5 bases and J by 1 base, with 15 bases left in between. CDR3 sequence: CASSQTQGTSYEQYF. DNA of the CDR3: TGTGCCAGTAGTCAAACGCAGGGTACATCCTACGAGCAGTACTTC.

The DNA for the CDR3 is TGTGCCAGAAGCGACTCCGGGACAGGGGTCACCTACGAGCAGTACTTC. Translated: CARSDSGTGVTYEQYF. The chain employs TRBV5-3 and TRBJ2-7, with TRBD1 identical over 10 bases. TRBV5-3 is an ORF, with its function uncertain. V dropped 4 bases and J dropped 2; count of bases not matched to a gene: 9. CDR3 length: 16 residues.

The chain joins TRBV20-1 to TRBJ2-1; D not resolved. CDR1 is DFQATT, CDR2 SNEGSKA, per germline (reference sequence). The CDR3 sequence is 10 residues long. The V gene lost 5 bases and the J gene lost 7 bases, with 6 bases spanning the gap. CDR3 coding DNA: TGCAGTGCTCAGAGGAATGAGCAGTTCTTC. Its translation is CSAQRNEQFF.

Only a few counts were recorded for this clone. The chain is built from TRBV7-9 and TRBJ2-1, with D possibly matching TRBD2 (6 bases). This CDR3 region has 16 residues. Germline CDR1 SEHNR, CDR2 FQNEAQ (reference sequence). Trimming removed 6 bases at V and 0 bases at J, with 15 bases between. DNA of the CDR3: TGTGCCAGCAGTTCCGGGACTCAGAGCTCCTACAATGAGCAGTTCTTC. Amino acid sequence: CASSSGTQSSYNEQFF.

The chain recombines TRBV5-6 with TRBJ2-5, with D possibly being TRBD2 (7 bases). Trimming took 2 bases from V and 4 from J, leaving 15 bases between them. The CDR3 length is 15 residues. Germline V CDR1 and CDR2: SGHDT, YYEEEE. The CDR3 nucleotides are TGTGCCAGCAGCTTTAGGGGGGGGCGCCTAGAGACCCAGTACTTC. This gives the protein CASSFRGGRLETQYF.

In its sample, this clone was seen once. The gene calls are TRBV4-2 and TRBJ2-7; 9 positions agree with TRBD2. Germline values: CDR1 LGHNA, CDR2 YNFKEQ. The CDR3 runs 16 residues. V trimming: 4 bases; J trimming: 6 bases; junction bases outside the gene matches: 13. The CDR3 protein is CASSLEIAGALGEQYF. CDR3 DNA sequence: TGTGCCAGCAGCCTAGAAATAGCGGGAGCCCTAGGCGAGCAGTACTTC.

This clone was seen only once. Other DNA sequences in the same sample also yield this CDR3. The rearrangement uses TRBV6-6 and TRBJ1-1; D unresolved. This CDR3 is built from 14 residues. CDR1 is MNHNY, CDR2 SVGAGI, per germline (reference sequence). V was trimmed by 0 bases and J by 1 base, leaving 6 bases between them. CDR3 DNA: TGTGCCAGCAGTTACTCAGGAGGGAACACTGAAGCTTTCTTT. Amino acid sequence: CASSYSGGNTEAFF.

The CDR3 DNA reads as TGTGCCAGCAGCCCTAGCGGGGCGGGATCGGGGTACGAGCAGTACTTC. Residues: CASSPSGAGSGYEQYF. The chain couples TRBV28 to TRBJ2-7, with TRBD2 matching over 9 bases. CDR3 size: 16 residues. Trimming cost V 6 bases and J 4 bases; bases outside gene matches: 13. Germline V gene sequence: CDR1 MDHEN, CDR2 SYDVKM.

This chain links TRBV6-5 with TRBJ2-4; 7 bases fit TRBD2. With V trimmed by 11 bases and J by 0 bases, 4 bases remained unmatched. Germline lookup yields CDR1 MNHEY and CDR2 SVGAGI. CDR3 length equals 13 residues. CDR3 loop: CAAGDLAKNIQYF. For the CDR3, the DNA is TGTGCCGCGGGGGATCTAGCCAAAAACATTCAGTACTTC.

The rearrangement uses TRBV2 and TRBJ2-1; D remains unclear. Germline CDR1 reads SNHLY; CDR2 reads FYNNEI. V lost 6 bases to trimming and J lost 3 bases, with 12 bases between them. This CDR3 comprises 14 residues. In nucleotides, the CDR3 is TGTGCCAGCAGGTCGCGCCGACTCTACAATGAGCAGTTCTTC. Protein sequence: CASRSRRLYNEQFF.

The chain has TRBV4-3 and TRBJ2-2; the D is unclear. The length of the CDR3 is 15 residues. CDR1 and CDR2 (germline): LGHNA, YSLEER. V was clipped by 4 bases and J by 6 bases, with 15 bases between them. The CDR3 bases are TGCGCCAGCAGCCCCCGGGTGGCCCCGTCCGGGGAGCTGTTTTTT. Its translation: CASSPRVAPSGELFF.

The V and J genes are TRBV11-2 and TRBJ2-1; D not certain. With 0 bases removed from V and 9 bases from J, the gap between germline ends came to 9 bases. Germline V gives CDR1 SGHAT, CDR2 FQNNGV. The CDR3 is 13 amino acids. CDR3 DNA: TGTGCCAGCAGCTTAGATTGGAGCCTTGAGCAGTTCTTC. This encodes CASSLDWSLEQFF.

The rearrangement links TRBV2 to TRBJ2-3, with 11 bases lining up with TRBD2. The V and J ends lost 4 bases and 5 bases, in that order; junction bases with no gene match: 8. Germline lookup yields CDR1 SNHLY and CDR2 FYNNEI. CDR3 size: 16 residues. The CDR3 protein is CASSARLAGSKDTQYF. CDR3 nucleotide sequence: TGTGCCAGCAGTGCCCGACTAGCGGGATCCAAAGATACGCAGTATTTT.